This is a list of T cell receptor beta chains from one sample in a study of control samples from healthy donors and cancer patients. Sequencing used immunoSEQ multiplex PCR; TCRdb keeps in-frame clones, though not all of them. The table has around 94,000 clones, about 88% seen once; the top ten hold around 1.3%. The sample taken for sequencing was blood. The receptors were gathered from a woman aged 50 to 65 in good health. Each CDR3 is given with its conserved first and last residue. Each record gives: V gene, CDR3 length, clone size, D gene, J gene, CDR3 DNA, CDR3 protein. A D gene is named only where the DNA matches it firmly. Expanded clones get a size class; other rows say once, few or many, or leave the size out.

TRBV18	16	-	TRBD1	TRBJ1-2	TGTGCCAGCTCACCACCGGGACAGGGGGCTAACTATGGCTACACCTTC	CASSPPGQGANYGYTF
TRBV10-3	14	-	-	TRBJ2-1	TGTGCCATCAGTGCGGGATTCACCTACAATGAGCAGTTCTTC	CAISAGFTYNEQFF
TRBV7-2	12	-	-	TRBJ2-5	TGTGCCAGCAGCTCGTACCAAGAGACCCAGTACTTC	CASSSYQETQYF
TRBV4-1	14	-	TRBD2	TRBJ2-1	TGCGCCAGCAGCGAGGGACTAGCGTACAATGAGCAGTTCTTC	CASSEGLAYNEQFF
TRBV7-2	16	once	TRBD2	TRBJ2-3	TGTGCCAGCAGCTTAGCCCTAGCGGGAGGCACAGATACGCAGTATTTT	CASSLALAGGTDTQYF
TRBV9	15	-	-	TRBJ1-2	TGTGCCAGCAGCGTAGATGCGGTATATAACTATGGCTACACCTTC	CASSVDAVYNYGYTF
TRBV7-2	16	-	-	TRBJ2-1	TGTGCCAGCAGCTTAGATCCGGGAAGCTCCTACAATGAGCAGTTCTTC	CASSLDPGSSYNEQFF
TRBV5-6	15	-	-	TRBJ1-5	TGTGCCAGCAGTCATCGCGACGGGTGGGATCAGCCCCAGCATTTT	CASSHRDGWDQPQHF
TRBV6-1	17	few	-	TRBJ1-6	TGTGCCAGCAGTGAAGCTTACTCCTGGACAGCGAATTCACCCCTCCACTTT	CASSEAYSWTANSPLHF
TRBV28	15	-	TRBD1	TRBJ1-5	TGTGCCAGCAGTTTTTCGGACAGGGCGGGGAAGCCCCAGCATTTT	CASSFSDRAGKPQHF
TRBV14	15	-	-	TRBJ1-2	TGTGCCAGCAGCCCGTTACGGACGGGCTACTATGGCTACACCTTC	CASSPLRTGYYGYTF
TRBV19	14	-	TRBD1	TRBJ2-7	TGTGCCAGTAGTAGGGACAGGGAGGGCTATGAGCAGTACTTC	CASSRDREGYEQYF
TRBV7-3	14	-	-	TRBJ2-5	TGTGCCAGCAGCTTAACGGGCTCGGCCGAGACCCAGTACTTC	CASSLTGSAETQYF
TRBV7-2	12	-	-	TRBJ2-5	TGTGCCAGCAGCCATTCTACTGAGACCCAGTACTTC	CASSHSTETQYF
TRBV4-3	20	-	TRBD2	TRBJ2-2	TGCGCCAGCAGCCAAGATGTCCCGACTAGCGGGGGGGCCAACACCGGGGAGCTGTTTTTT	CASSQDVPTSGGANTGELFF
TRBV5-1	14	-	-	TRBJ2-7	TGCGCCAGCAGCTTGGCTACGACTAGTGGAGAGCAGTACTTC	CASSLATTSGEQYF
TRBV5-6	16	once	TRBD1	TRBJ1-2	TGTGCCAGCAGCTTGGTGTTGGGACAGTTTAACTATGGCTACACCTTC	CASSLVLGQFNYGYTF
TRBV6-4	12	-	-	TRBJ1-1	TGTGCCAGCAGTGGAGAGAACACTGAAGCTTTCTTT	CASSGENTEAFF
TRBV10-3	15	-	TRBD1	TRBJ1-6	TGTGCCATCAGTGGGACAGGGGAGGGGGATTCACCCCTCCACTTT	CAISGTGEGDSPLHF
TRBV4-3	17	-	TRBD2	TRBJ2-3	TGCGCCAGCAGCCAAGATATACTAGCGGGGGGTACAGATACGCAGTATTTT	CASSQDILAGGTDTQYF
TRBV6-5	12	-	-	TRBJ1-1	TGTGCCAGCAGTTCCGACACAAACCGTGCTTTCTTT	CASSSDTNRAFF
TRBV6-2/TRBV6-3	16	once	-	TRBJ1-5	TGTGCCAGCAGTCCCCGGAAAAGGGTAAGCAATCAGCCCCAGCATTTT	CASSPRKRVSNQPQHF
TRBV14	16	-	-	TRBJ2-2	TGTGCCAGCAGCTCCAACCCCGCCTCTCGTGGGGGGGAGCTGTTTTTT	CASSSNPASRGGELFF
TRBV20-1	18	-	TRBD2	TRBJ2-4	TGCAGTGCTAGTCCATCGGGGGGAGCGCTCGTAGCCAAAAACATTCAGTACTTC	CSASPSGGALVAKNIQYF
TRBV6-2/TRBV6-3	20	few	TRBD1	TRBJ1-1	TGTGCCAGCAGTTACCCCTCACGACGGGCCAGGGGGCCATTAACAACTGAAGCTTTCTTT	CASSYPSRRARGPLTTEAFF
TRBV6-6	12	-	-	TRBJ1-1	TGTGCCAGCAGCGTCCTGAACACTGAAGCTTTCTTT	CASSVLNTEAFF
TRBV27	14	-	-	TRBJ2-3	TGTGCCAGCAGTTTATACGACAGCACAGATACGCAGTATTTT	CASSLYDSTDTQYF
TRBV27	14	-	TRBD1	TRBJ1-5	TGTGCCAGCAGAAGCGGGACAGTAGATCAGCCCCAGCATTTT	CASRSGTVDQPQHF
TRBV2	13	-	-	TRBJ2-5	TGTGCCAGCAGTGAAACGAAGGCCGGACAGCGGTACTTC	CASSETKAGQRYF
TRBV9	13	-	TRBD1	TRBJ2-7	TGTGCCAGCAGCGTAGACAGGGGCGACGAGCAGTACTTC	CASSVDRGDEQYF
TRBV7-9	15	-	-	TRBJ2-1	TGTGCCAGCAGCTCTGGGCGGACTCACAGTGGTGAGCAGTTCTTC	CASSSGRTHSGEQFF
TRBV28	14	-	-	TRBJ2-1	TGTGCCAGCAGTCCACGGACTAATTACAATGAGCAGTTCTTC	CASSPRTNYNEQFF
TRBV7-8	14	-	-	TRBJ1-3	TGTGCCAGCAGCTTAGGGGGGGCTGGAAACACCATATATTTT	CASSLGGAGNTIYF
TRBV4-1	15	-	-	TRBJ1-2	TGCGCCAGCAGCCAAGGATTCGACGCCCTCTATGGCTACACCTTC	CASSQGFDALYGYTF
TRBV6-6	15	-	-	TRBJ2-7	TGTGCCAGCAGCCGCCCCTCGACTAGCTCCTACGAGCAGTACTTC	CASSRPSTSSYEQYF
TRBV13	15	-	-	TRBJ1-2	TGTGCCAGCATTGGGGCGGGATTGTCTAACTATGGCTACACCTTC	CASIGAGLSNYGYTF
TRBV27	13	-	-	TRBJ2-7	TGTGCCAGCAAGTCAGGGACCTCCTACGAGCAGTACTTC	CASKSGTSYEQYF
TRBV14	16	-	-	TRBJ2-1	TGTGCCAGCAGCGACCCGCCCAGGGATCACTACAATGAGCAGTTCTTC	CASSDPPRDHYNEQFF
TRBV28	16	once	TRBD2	TRBJ2-1	TGTGCCAGCAGTTTAGGGGCTAGCGGGAGTAGGTATGAGCAGTTCTTC	CASSLGASGSRYEQFF
TRBV5-1	13	-	-	TRBJ2-6	TGCGCCAGCAGCTTCACAGGGGCCAACGTCCTGACTTTC	CASSFTGANVLTF
TRBV5-5	15	-	TRBD1	TRBJ1-1	TGTGCCAGCAGCTTGACAGGGGGGAAGAACACTGAAGCTTTCTTT	CASSLTGGKNTEAFF
TRBV19	14	-	TRBD1	TRBJ1-1	TGTGCCAGTAAGCGGGACAGGGAAGACACTGAAGCTTTCTTT	CASKRDREDTEAFF
TRBV19	14	-	-	TRBJ1-1	TGTGCCAGTAGTATAAATTCGATGAACACTGAAGCTTTCTTT	CASSINSMNTEAFF
TRBV29-1	14	-	TRBD1	TRBJ2-7	TGCAGCGTTGAAGAGGGACAGGGACTTGGGGAGCAGTACTTC	CSVEEGQGLGEQYF
TRBV4-3	15	-	-	TRBJ2-7	TGCGCCAGCAGCCGCGAGCAGAGGGTTGAGTACGAGCAGTACTTC	CASSREQRVEYEQYF
TRBV18	16	-	TRBD1	TRBJ2-7	TGTGCCAGCTCACCACTTGGGGCAGGGGGCGAGTACGAGCAGTACTTC	CASSPLGAGGEYEQYF
TRBV12-3/TRBV12-4	11	-	-	TRBJ2-5	TGTGCCAGCAGTTTGCGTGAGACCCAGTACTTC	CASSLRETQYF
TRBV7-8	17	-	-	TRBJ2-3	TGTGCCAGCAGCCGGGGTTCAGGGGGGGGTCGCACAGATACGCAGTATTTT	CASSRGSGGGRTDTQYF
TRBV12-3/TRBV12-4	12	-	-	TRBJ1-5	TGTGCCAGCAGTTTAGCGAGGCAGCCCCAGCATTTT	CASSLARQPQHF
TRBV11-3	15	-	TRBD2	TRBJ2-2	TGTGCCAGCAGCGAGTCTAGCGGATTCACCGGGGAGCTGTTTTTT	CASSESSGFTGELFF
TRBV5-1	14	-	-	TRBJ2-5	TGCGCCAGCAGCTTGGAGCCCGCGCAAGAGACCCAGTACTTC	CASSLEPAQETQYF
TRBV11-2	16	-	TRBD2	TRBJ2-1	TGTGCCAGCAGCGAAGGACTAGCGGCTAAGGTACATGAGCAGTTCTTC	CASSEGLAAKVHEQFF
TRBV29-1	13	-	TRBD1	TRBJ2-1	TGCAGCGTTGCGAGGACAGGGGTCGATGAGCAGTTCTTC	CSVARTGVDEQFF